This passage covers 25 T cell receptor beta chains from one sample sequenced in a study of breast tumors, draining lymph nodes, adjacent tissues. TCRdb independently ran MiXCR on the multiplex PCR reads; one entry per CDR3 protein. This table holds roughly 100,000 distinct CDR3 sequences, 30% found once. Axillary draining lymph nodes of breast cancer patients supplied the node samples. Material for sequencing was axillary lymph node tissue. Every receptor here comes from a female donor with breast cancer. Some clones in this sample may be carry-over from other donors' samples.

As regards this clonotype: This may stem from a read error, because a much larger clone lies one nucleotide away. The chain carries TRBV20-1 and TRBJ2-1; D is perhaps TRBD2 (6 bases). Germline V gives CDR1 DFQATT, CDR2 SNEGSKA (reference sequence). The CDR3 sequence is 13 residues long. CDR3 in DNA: TGCAGTGCCCTCGGACTAACGGACAATGCGCAGTTCTTC. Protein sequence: CSALGLTDNAQFF.

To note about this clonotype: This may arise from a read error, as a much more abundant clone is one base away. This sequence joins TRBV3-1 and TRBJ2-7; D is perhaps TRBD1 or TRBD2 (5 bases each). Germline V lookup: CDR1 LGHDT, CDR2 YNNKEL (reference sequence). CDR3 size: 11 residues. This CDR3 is CAGSPGRGQYF. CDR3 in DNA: TGTGCCGGCAGCCCAGGGAGAGGGCAGTACTTC.

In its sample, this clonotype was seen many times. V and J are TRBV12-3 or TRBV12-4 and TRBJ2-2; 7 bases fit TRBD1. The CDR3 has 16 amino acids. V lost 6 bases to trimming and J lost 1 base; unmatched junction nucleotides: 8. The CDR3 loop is CASSPPGQRNTGELFF. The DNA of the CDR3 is TGTGCCAGCAGCCCACCGGGACAGCGGAACACCGGGGAGCTGTTTTTT.

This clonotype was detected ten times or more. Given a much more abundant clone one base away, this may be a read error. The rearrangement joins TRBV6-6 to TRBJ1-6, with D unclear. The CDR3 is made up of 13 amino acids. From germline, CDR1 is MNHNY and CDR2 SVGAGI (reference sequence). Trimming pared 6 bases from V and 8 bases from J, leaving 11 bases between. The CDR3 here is CASRHLADSPLHF. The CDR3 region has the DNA TGTGCCAGCAGGCATTTAGCGGATTCACCCCTCCACTTT.

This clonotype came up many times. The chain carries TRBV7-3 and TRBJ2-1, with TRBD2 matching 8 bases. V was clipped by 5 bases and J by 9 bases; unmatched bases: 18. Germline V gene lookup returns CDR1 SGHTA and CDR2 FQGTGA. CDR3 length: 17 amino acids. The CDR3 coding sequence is TGTGCCAGCAGCCCCTATATCTCGAGCGGGAGCGGCGCTGAGCAGTTCTTC. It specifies CASSPYISSGSGAEQFF.

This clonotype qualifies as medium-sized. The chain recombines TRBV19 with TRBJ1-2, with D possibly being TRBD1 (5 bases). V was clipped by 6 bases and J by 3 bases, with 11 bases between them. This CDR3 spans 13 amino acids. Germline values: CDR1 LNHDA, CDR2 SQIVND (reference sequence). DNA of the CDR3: TGTGCCAGTAGGAGGGACGGCTACTATGGCTACACCTTC. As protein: CASRRDGYYGYTF. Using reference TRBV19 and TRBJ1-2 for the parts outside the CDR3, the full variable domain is DGGITQSPKYLFRKEGQNVTLSCEQNLNHDAMYWYRQDPGQGLRLIYYSQIVNDFQKGDIAEGYSVSREKKESFPLTVTSAQKNPTAFYLCASRRDGYYGYTFGSGTRLTVV.

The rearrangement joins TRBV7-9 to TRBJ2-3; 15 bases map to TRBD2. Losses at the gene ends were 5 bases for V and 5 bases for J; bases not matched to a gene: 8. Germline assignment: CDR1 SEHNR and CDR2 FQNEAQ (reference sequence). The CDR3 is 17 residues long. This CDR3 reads CASSEGLAGGPQDTQYF. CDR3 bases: TGTGCCAGCAGCGAAGGACTAGCGGGAGGGCCACAAGATACGCAGTATTTT.

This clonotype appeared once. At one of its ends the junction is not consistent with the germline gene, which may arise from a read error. CDR3 sequence reads: CASSPGVSYDQYF. The CDR3 DNA reads TGCGCCAGCAGTCCAGGAGTCTCCTACGACCAGTACTTC. The rearrangement joins TRBV5-1 to TRBJ2-7; D is uncertain. Germline CDR1 SGHRS, CDR2 YFSETQ. This CDR3 has 13 amino acids.

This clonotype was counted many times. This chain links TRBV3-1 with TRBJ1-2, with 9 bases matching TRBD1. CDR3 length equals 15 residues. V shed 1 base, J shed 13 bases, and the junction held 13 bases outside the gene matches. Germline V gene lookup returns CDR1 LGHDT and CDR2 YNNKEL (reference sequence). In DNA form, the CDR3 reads TGTGCCAGCAGCCAAGGCCCCGGGACAGGGAGTTCGGTCACCTTC. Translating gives CASSQGPGTGSSVTF. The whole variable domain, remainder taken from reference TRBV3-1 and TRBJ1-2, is DTAVSQTPKYLVTQMGNDKSIKCEQNLGHDTMYWYKQDSKKFLKIMFSYNNKELIINETVPNRFSPKSPDKAHLNLHINSLELGDSAVYFCASSQGPGTGSSVTFGSGTRLTVV.

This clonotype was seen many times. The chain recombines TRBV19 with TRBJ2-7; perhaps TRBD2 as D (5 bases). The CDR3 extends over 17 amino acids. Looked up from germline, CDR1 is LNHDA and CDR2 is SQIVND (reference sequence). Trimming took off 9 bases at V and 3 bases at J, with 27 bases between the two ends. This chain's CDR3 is CASHISPNPLGIYEQYF. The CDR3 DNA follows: TGTGCCAGCCATATATCTCCCAACCCTCTCGGGATCTACGAGCAGTACTTC.

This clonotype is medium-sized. The CDR3 DNA sequence: TGTGCCAGCACCCGACAGGGGGCGCATTCACCCCTCCACTTT. This codes for CASTRQGAHSPLHF. The chain combines TRBV6-2 or TRBV6-3 with TRBJ1-6; 10 positions agree with TRBD1. This CDR3 has 14 amino acids. V lost 7 bases and J lost 8; bases outside the gene matches: 5. From germline, CDR1 is MNHEY and CDR2 SVGEGT.

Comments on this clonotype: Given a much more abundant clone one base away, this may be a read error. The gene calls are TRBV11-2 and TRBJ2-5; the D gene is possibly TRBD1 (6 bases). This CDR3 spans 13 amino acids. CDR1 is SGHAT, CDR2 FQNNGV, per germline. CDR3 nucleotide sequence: TGTGCCAGCAGTTGGACAGCACAAGCGACCCAGTACTTC. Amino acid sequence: CASSWTAQATQYF.

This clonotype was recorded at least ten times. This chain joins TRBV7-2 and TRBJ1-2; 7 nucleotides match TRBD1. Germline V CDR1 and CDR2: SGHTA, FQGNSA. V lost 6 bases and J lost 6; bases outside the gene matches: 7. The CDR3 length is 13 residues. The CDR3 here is CASRVTGKHGYTF. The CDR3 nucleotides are TGTGCCAGCAGGGTGACAGGGAAGCATGGCTACACCTTC.

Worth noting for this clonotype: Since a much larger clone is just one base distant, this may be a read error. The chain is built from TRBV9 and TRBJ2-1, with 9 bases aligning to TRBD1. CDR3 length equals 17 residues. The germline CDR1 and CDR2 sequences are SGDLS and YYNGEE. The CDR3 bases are TGTGCCAGCAGCGTAGCTACAGGGACAGGGCACTACACTGAGCAGTTCTTC. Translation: CASSVATGTGHYTEQFF.

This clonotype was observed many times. The CDR3 coding sequence is TGTGCCAGCAGCTTAGGGATGGGACAGTTCAGAGAGCAGTACTTC. It codes for CASSLGMGQFREQYF. The chain employs TRBV7-8 and TRBJ2-7; 7 bases map to TRBD1. CDR3 length equals 15 residues. Germline V gene data show CDR1 as SGHVS and CDR2 as FQNEAQ. The J segment lost 7 bases and the V segment lost 1 base, leaving 10 bases of the junction unmatched.

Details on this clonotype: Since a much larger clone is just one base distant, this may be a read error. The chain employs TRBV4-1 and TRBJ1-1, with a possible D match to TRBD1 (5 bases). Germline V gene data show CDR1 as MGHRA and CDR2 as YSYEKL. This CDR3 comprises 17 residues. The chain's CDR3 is CASRQDLLRRAHTEAFF. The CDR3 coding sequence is TGCGCCAGCAGACAAGATCTGCTCCGCAGGGCACACACTGAAGCTTTCTTT.

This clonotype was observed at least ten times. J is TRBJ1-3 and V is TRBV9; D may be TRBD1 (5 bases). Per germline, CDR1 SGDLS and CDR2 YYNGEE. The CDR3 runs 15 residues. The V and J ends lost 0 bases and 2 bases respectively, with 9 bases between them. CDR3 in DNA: TGTGCCAGCAGCGTAGGGGGGTTACCTGGAAACACCATATATTTT. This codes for CASSVGGLPGNTIYF.

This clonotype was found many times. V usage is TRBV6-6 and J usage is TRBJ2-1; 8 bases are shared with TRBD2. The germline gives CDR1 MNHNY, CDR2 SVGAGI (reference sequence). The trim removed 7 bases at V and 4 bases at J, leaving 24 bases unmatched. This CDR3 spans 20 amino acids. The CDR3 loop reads CASTEKGAGGVSISYNEQFF. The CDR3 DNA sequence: TGTGCCAGCACCGAGAAGGGTGCGGGGGGTGTATCCATTTCATACAATGAGCAGTTCTTC.

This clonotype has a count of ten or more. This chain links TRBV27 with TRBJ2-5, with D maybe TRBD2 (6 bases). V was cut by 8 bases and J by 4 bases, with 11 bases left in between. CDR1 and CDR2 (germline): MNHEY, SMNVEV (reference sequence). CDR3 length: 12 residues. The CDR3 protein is CASSGRGETQYF. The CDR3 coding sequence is TGTGCCAGCTCAGGGCGGGGAGAGACCCAGTACTTC.

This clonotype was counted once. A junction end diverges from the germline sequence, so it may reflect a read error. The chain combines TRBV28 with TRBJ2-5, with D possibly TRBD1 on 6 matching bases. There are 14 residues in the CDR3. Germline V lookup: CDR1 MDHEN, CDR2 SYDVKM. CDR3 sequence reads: CANHPSTGQETQHF. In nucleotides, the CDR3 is TGTGCCAACCATCCCAGTACAGGGCAAGAGACCCAGCACTTC.

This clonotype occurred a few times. The chain's CDR3 is CSAKQGHQETQYF. The CDR3, as DNA: TGCAGTGCTAAACAGGGACACCAAGAGACCCAGTACTTC. The chain carries TRBV20-1 and TRBJ2-5; a weak D match, TRBD1 (6 bases). The CDR3 runs to 13 residues. V was pared by 4 bases and J by 0 bases, with 9 bases between. Germline CDR1 is DFQATT and CDR2 is SNEGSKA (reference sequence).

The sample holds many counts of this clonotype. The DNA for the CDR3 is TGTGCCAGCAGTTACTCGATTCGATTCGGCAGGGAAACGCCCTACGAGCAGTACTTC. It codes for CASSYSIRFGRETPYEQYF. V is TRBV6-5 and J is TRBJ2-7, with D possibly matching TRBD1 (5 bases). The CDR3 sequence is 19 residues long. Germline V gene data show CDR1 as MNHEY and CDR2 as SVGAGI. V lost 0 bases to trimming and J lost 2 bases, with 23 bases between them.

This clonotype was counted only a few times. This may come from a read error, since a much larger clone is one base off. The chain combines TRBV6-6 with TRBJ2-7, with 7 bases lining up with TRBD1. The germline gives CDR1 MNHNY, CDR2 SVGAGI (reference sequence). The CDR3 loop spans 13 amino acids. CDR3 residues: CASSPGTETGQCF. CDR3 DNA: TGTGCCAGCAGTCCCGGGACAGAGACCGGGCAGTGCTTC.

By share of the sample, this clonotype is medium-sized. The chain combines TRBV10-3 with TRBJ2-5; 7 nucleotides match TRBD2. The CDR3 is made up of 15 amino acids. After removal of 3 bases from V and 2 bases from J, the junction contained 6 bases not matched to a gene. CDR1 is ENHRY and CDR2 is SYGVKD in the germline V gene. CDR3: CAISESGGVQETQYF. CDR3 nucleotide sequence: TGTGCCATCAGTGAATCGGGAGGCGTACAAGAGACCCAGTACTTC.

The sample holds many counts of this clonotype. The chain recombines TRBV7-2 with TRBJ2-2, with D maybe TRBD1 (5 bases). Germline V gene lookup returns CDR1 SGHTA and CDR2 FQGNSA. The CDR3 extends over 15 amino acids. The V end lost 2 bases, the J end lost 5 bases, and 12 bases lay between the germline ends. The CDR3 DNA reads TGTGCCAGCAGCTTATATGGGGCCCGGACCGGGGAGCTGTTTTTT. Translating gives CASSLYGARTGELFF.